This T cell receptor beta chain was identified in a study of T cell responses to AZD1222 COVID-19 vaccine. Study outcomes and limitations: It should be noted that donors were predominantly white British and more often female, and clonal diversity was possibly underestimated. Reportedly, nearly half of unique spike TCRs recognized epitopes outside B.1.351/B.1.1.7 mutations. Baseline seropositivity characterized only a handful of AZD1222 recipients. No repertoire was sampled before or during the peak T cell response, only after it.

Assay: immunoSEQ multiplex PCR; the TCRdb copy retains only in-frame clones and omits some. Altogether approximately 210,000 clones are present, about 94% being singletons, with the ten largest covering around 1.7%. On this clone: Its antigen is unknown.

This CDR3 region has 17 residues. Between the trimmed V and J ends, which lost 5 bases and 0 bases, there was a span of 18 bases. CDR1 and CDR2 (germline): SGHAT, FQNNGV. The TCR was taken from an adult who received the MenACWY meningococcal vaccine as a control. This rearrangement joins TRBV11-2 to TRBJ2-3; D ambiguous. The sample in question was peripheral blood, obtained 28 days after the second dose of the MenACWY control vaccine. CDR3 sequence reads: CASSLRIISESTDTQYF. The CDR3 DNA is TGTGCCAGCAGCCTAAGGATTATAAGCGAGAGCACAGATACGCAGTATTTT.